The 20 T cell receptor beta chains presented below share a single source sample, sequenced in a study of T cell repertoires and HLA-DP antigens (dated by TCRdb to about 2018). The library was prepared using the immunoSEQ multiplex PCR assay. The source is immuneACCESS, and TCRdb retained only in-frame sequences with V and J called. Part of the clones is not carried over; for the studies checked, unresolved V genes explain less than half of this, and the remainder is unexplained. This sample comprises about 89,000 clones, roughly 86% of them detected only once. The ten largest account for around 1.7% of the sample. Their antigens remain unidentified. The material sequenced was CD4+ T cells from PBMCs. These receptors all stem from a man aged 50 to 59 in good health and CMV-seronegative.

The V and J genes are TRBV4-1 and TRBJ1-2, with TRBD1 as a possible D gene (5 bases). The germline V gene has CDR1 MGHRA and CDR2 YSYEKL. CDR3 length equals 11 residues. Trimming removed 11 bases at V and 4 bases at J, with 11 bases between. This CDR3 is CAHVGGYGYTF. The CDR3 bases are TGCGCCCACGTCGGGGGCTATGGCTACACCTTC.

The chain is built from TRBV9 and TRBJ2-3; no firm D call. This CDR3 is built from 13 residues. The germline V and J ends were trimmed by 2 bases and 5 bases, with 9 bases remaining between them. The germline gives CDR1 SGDLS, CDR2 YYNGEE. The CDR3 DNA follows: TGTGCCAGCAGCGTTACACTTGGAGATACGCAGTATTTT. The encoded protein is CASSVTLGDTQYF.

This clone has more than one count but fewer than ten. The rearrangement links TRBV4-3 to TRBJ1-3; D remains ambiguous. V was shortened by 1 base and J by 2 bases, with 12 bases between the two germline ends. The CDR3 loop spans 16 amino acids. Germline V gene lookup returns CDR1 LGHNA and CDR2 YSLEER. The CDR3 reads CASSQGALTTGNTIYF. CDR3 bases: TGCGCCAGCAGCCAAGGCGCCCTGACAACTGGAAACACCATATATTTT.

The rearrangement joins TRBV5-5 to TRBJ1-1, with D uncertain. Trimming cost V 1 base and J 0 bases, with 7 bases left between them. The V gene's germline CDR1 is SGHKS and CDR2 YYEKEE (reference sequence). This CDR3 contains 14 residues. DNA of the CDR3: TGTGCCAGCAGCTTGTACACCTTGAACACTGAAGCTTTCTTT. Encoded protein: CASSLYTLNTEAFF.

The chain is built from TRBV6-1 and TRBJ1-3; D is unresolved. CDR1 is MNHNS and CDR2 is SASEGT in the germline V gene. Between the trimmed V and J ends, which lost 1 base and 3 bases, there was a span of 13 bases. There are 16 residues in the CDR3. The CDR3 nucleotides read TGTGCCAGCAGTGAAGTTGAGGGATCTTATGGAAACACCATATATTTT. Translation gives CASSEVEGSYGNTIYF.

The chain recombines TRBV19 with TRBJ1-4, with D perhaps matching TRBD1 (5 bases). CDR1 is LNHDA and CDR2 is SQIVND in the germline V gene (reference sequence). Trimming cost V 2 bases and J 0 bases, with 13 bases left between them. This CDR3 spans 17 amino acids. The CDR3 DNA sequence: TGTGCCAGTAGTATATCGGCCGGGGGTGCAACTAATGAAAAACTGTTTTTT. Residues: CASSISAGGATNEKLFF.

The chain employs TRBV18 and TRBJ1-1, with D possibly being TRBD1 (5 bases). The germline V and J ends were trimmed by 1 base and 1 base, with 10 bases remaining between them. CDR3 length equals 15 residues. CDR1 and CDR2 (germline): KGHSH, LQKENI. CDR3 DNA: TGTGCCAGCTCACCACAGGGGACGGCGAACACTGAAGCTTTCTTT. Translating it yields CASSPQGTANTEAFF.

The V call is TRBV14, the J call TRBJ2-7; TRBD1 agrees at 8 bases. CDR1 SGHDN and CDR2 FVKESK come from the germline V gene. V lost 7 bases, J lost 3 bases, and 14 bases stayed unmatched. This CDR3 has 16 residues. The CDR3 coding sequence is TGTGCCAGCATAGGTGTACTAGGACAGGGATACTACGAGCAGTACTTC. Its translation: CASIGVLGQGYYEQYF.

This clone came up once. The V and J genes are TRBV15 and TRBJ2-6; D not resolved. CDR3 length: 15 residues. CDR1 is LNHNV, CDR2 YYDKDF, per germline (reference sequence). V gave up 3 bases and J gave up 0 bases, with 6 bases separating them. The CDR3 loop reads CATSRRGSGANVLTF. The CDR3 bases are TGTGCCACCAGCAGGCGCGGCTCTGGGGCCAACGTCCTGACTTTC. The full variable domain, completed using reference TRBV15 and TRBJ2-6, is DAMVIQNPRYQVTQFGKPVTLSCSQTLNHNVMYWYQQKSSQAPKLLFHYYDKDFNNEADTPDNFQSRRPNTSFCFLDIRSPGLGDTAMYLCATSRRGSGANVLTFGAGSRLTVL.

This clone occurred a few times. This rearrangement joins TRBV7-9 to TRBJ2-2; 8 bases map to TRBD1. The CDR3 has 15 amino acids. Trimming cost V 1 base and J 6 bases; bases outside gene matches: 4. CDR1 and CDR2 (germline): SEHNR, FQNEAQ (reference sequence). The CDR3, as DNA: TGTGCCAGCAGCTTAGGGACAGGGAATCCCGGGGAGCTGTTTTTT. It codes for CASSLGTGNPGELFF.

The V gene is TRBV29-1, the J gene TRBJ2-7, with D maybe TRBD1 (6 bases). Between the trimmed V and J ends, which lost 5 bases and 0 bases, there was a span of 8 bases. The CDR3 is made up of 12 amino acids. Germline V gene sequence: CDR1 SQVTM, CDR2 ANQGSEA. The CDR3 coding sequence is TGCAGCGTTACAGGGAGCTCCTACGAGCAGTACTTC. Translation gives CSVTGSSYEQYF.

The rearrangement joins TRBV19 to TRBJ2-5; 14 nucleotides agree with TRBD2. Germline V gene sequence: CDR1 LNHDA, CDR2 SQIVND (reference sequence). This CDR3 region has 16 residues. V lost 5 bases, J lost 4 bases, and 6 bases stayed unmatched. CDR3 residues: CASSAGTSGRRETQYF. CDR3 nucleotides: TGTGCCAGTAGTGCCGGGACTAGCGGGAGAAGAGAGACCCAGTACTTC.

The V and J genes are TRBV6-5 and TRBJ1-3; D gene uncertain. CDR1 MNHEY and CDR2 SVGAGI come from the germline V gene. The CDR3 extends over 15 amino acids. Trimming shortened V by 0 bases and J by 0 bases, and 6 bases separated the two germline ends. The CDR3 sequence: CASSYSRGSGNTIYF. CDR3 sequence (DNA): TGTGCCAGCAGTTACTCGCGGGGCTCTGGAAACACCATATATTTT.

CDR3 DNA: TGTGCCAGCAGCCGCCTCACAGGGAACACCGGGGAGCTGTTTTTT. Its protein is CASSRLTGNTGELFF. This rearrangement joins TRBV5-6 to TRBJ2-2; D possibly corresponds to TRBD1 (5 bases). V lost 4 bases to trimming and J lost 1 base, with 11 bases between them. The CDR3 contains 15 residues. The V gene's germline CDR1 is SGHDT and CDR2 YYEEEE.

The chain is built from TRBV4-2 and TRBJ2-3; 16 bases align to TRBD2. Per the germline V gene, CDR1 is LGHNA and CDR2 is YNFKEQ. After removal of 1 base from V and 0 bases from J, the junction contained 13 bases not matched to a gene. The CDR3 spans 22 residues. The CDR3: CASSQVWEPGTSGGASTDTQYF. The CDR3, as DNA: TGTGCCAGCAGCCAAGTTTGGGAGCCCGGGACTAGCGGGGGGGCTAGCACAGATACGCAGTATTTT.

This sequence joins TRBV25-1 and TRBJ2-2; 9 bases match TRBD2. Germline lookup yields CDR1 MGHDK and CDR2 SYGVNS. Trimming cost V 5 bases and J 7 bases; bases outside gene matches: 11. CDR3 size: 16 residues. The DNA of the CDR3 is TGTGCCAGCAGTAGAGGAGCGGGAGGATTGCTCGGGGAGCTGTTTTTT. Residues: CASSRGAGGLLGELFF.

This clone has just a few counts. The V gene is TRBV2, the J gene TRBJ2-5; TRBD1 is a possible D gene (6 bases). Germline-derived CDR1 and CDR2 are SNHLY and FYNNEI. V was cut by 3 bases and J by 5 bases, with 13 bases left in between. The CDR3 consists of 14 residues. CDR3 DNA sequence: TGTGCCAGCAGTGACCCAACAGGGATTGAGACCCAGTACTTC. As protein: CASSDPTGIETQYF.

This clone showed up just once. The rearrangement links TRBV5-1 to TRBJ1-5; 7 positions agree with TRBD1. This CDR3 is 15 amino acids long. The J segment lost 4 bases and the V segment lost 5 bases, leaving 9 bases of the junction unmatched. CDR1 and CDR2 from the germline V gene are SGHRS and YFSETQ. CDR3 amino acids: CASRPTGTENQPQHF. In nucleotides, the CDR3 is TGCGCCAGCAGACCTACCGGGACAGAGAATCAGCCCCAGCATTTT.

The J gene is TRBJ2-1, the V gene TRBV5-1; 10 bases are shared with TRBD2. The J segment lost 9 bases and the V segment lost 2 bases, leaving 11 bases of the junction unmatched. Germline V gene data show CDR1 as SGHRS and CDR2 as YFSETQ. The CDR3 extends over 16 amino acids. This CDR3 reads CASSLSLAGATFEQFF. The CDR3 DNA reads as TGCGCCAGCAGCTTATCGCTAGCGGGAGCGACATTTGAGCAGTTCTTC.

V gene TRBV12-5 combines with J gene TRBJ2-1, with unresolved D. The CDR3 totals 13 residues. V lost 4 bases and J lost 8, with 12 bases in between. The germline V gene encodes CDR1 LGHNT and CDR2 FRNRAP. CDR3 in amino acids: CASGSPGRDEQFF. The CDR3 bases are TGTGCTAGTGGTTCGCCCGGAAGGGATGAGCAGTTCTTC.